Listed below are T cell receptor beta chains from one sample, sequenced in a study of blood T cell repertoires in COVID-19. Profiled with immunoSEQ multiplex PCR; TCRdb holds only in-frame clones, not every one. Among roughly 250,000 clones, roughly 79% were seen once, and the ten largest hold under 2%. Sequences were obtained from peripheral blood. The receptors originated from an elderly woman with acute or convalescent COVID-19. Both conserved end residues are part of each CDR3. The D gene is left open where the match is weak. The listing skips clone size in some rows; elsewhere it reads once, few, many or a size class.

J gene	V gene	D gene	clone size	CDR3 DNA	CDR3 protein
TRBJ2-1	TRBV28	.	.	TGTGCCAGCAGTTTGGAGGGAGAGCGGTTCTTC	CASSLEGERFF
TRBJ2-7	TRBV14	.	.	TGTGCCAGCAGCCAGCCCGGGACTGGGGAGCTCTACGAGCAGTACTTC	CASSQPGTGELYEQYF
TRBJ2-5	TRBV7-2	.	.	TGTGCCAGCAGCCCCAGTTACGAGACCCAGTACTTC	CASSPSYETQYF
TRBJ1-2	TRBV10-3	TRBD1	.	TGTGCCATCAGTGATGGGACAGGTTTGGGCTACACCTTC	CAISDGTGLGYTF
TRBJ1-3	TRBV21-1	.	.	TGTGCCAGCAGCACGCCCATGCAGGGGGCTGGAAACACCATATATTTT	CASSTPMQGAGNTIYF
TRBJ1-6	TRBV5-4	TRBD1	few	TGTGCCAGCAGCATTGGACAGGGTGGGAATTCACCCCTCCACTTT	CASSIGQGGNSPLHF
TRBJ1-1	TRBV5-6	.	once	TGTGCCAGCAGCCGGAAGGAGGGGATGAGGACTGAAGCTTTCTTT	CASSRKEGMRTEAFF
TRBJ2-1	TRBV7-6	TRBD2	.	TGTGCCAGCAGCTTAGCGAGGACTAGCGGGAGGCTTGAGCAGTTCTTC	CASSLARTSGRLEQFF
TRBJ2-7	TRBV18	TRBD1	.	TGTGCCAGCTCGTGGGGACAGGGGTACGAGCAGTACTTC	CASSWGQGYEQYF
TRBJ1-1	TRBV4-2	.	.	TGTGCCAGCAGCCAAGATATCACGGTGAACACTGAAGCTTTCTTT	CASSQDITVNTEAFF
TRBJ2-1	TRBV27	.	.	TGTGCCAGCAGTTTAAGCGGAACCTCCTACAATGAGCAGTTCTTC	CASSLSGTSYNEQFF
TRBJ1-6	TRBV4-1	.	.	TGCGCCAGCAGCGGCCGGGATCCTAATAATTCACCCCTCCACTTT	CASSGRDPNNSPLHF
TRBJ2-5	TRBV6-5	TRBD2	once	TGTGCCAGCAGTCCGACTAGCGGGGGACAAGAGACCCAGTACTTC	CASSPTSGGQETQYF
TRBJ1-3	TRBV9	TRBD1	.	TGTGCCAGCAGCGTTAACAGGGGCGAGGGAGGAAACACCATATATTTT	CASSVNRGEGGNTIYF
TRBJ1-6	TRBV14	.	.	TGTGCCAGCAGCCAAGTAGTGAGCTCCTATAATTCACCCCTCCACTTT	CASSQVVSSYNSPLHF
TRBJ2-7	TRBV5-1	.	.	TGCGCCAGCAGCTTGGACGGGACTGTCTACGAGCAGTACTTC	CASSLDGTVYEQYF
TRBJ1-2	TRBV3-1/TRBV3-2	.	.	TGTGCCAGCAGTTACAAACAGCGGCAGGGCTACACCTTC	CASSYKQRQGYTF
TRBJ2-5	TRBV4-2	TRBD2	.	TGTGCCAGCAGCCAAGACCCTAGCGGGAGAGAGACCCAGTACTTC	CASSQDPSGRETQYF
TRBJ2-1	TRBV27	.	.	TGTGCCAGCAGTTTAGTCGGACTTGAGCAGTTCTTC	CASSLVGLEQFF
TRBJ1-4	TRBV6-1	.	.	TGTGCCAGCAGTGAAGCGGGGGCGGCCCTCGGGGCCCTAGGACTGTTTTTT	CASSEAGAALGALGLFF
TRBJ1-6	TRBV14	TRBD1	.	TGTGCCAGCAGCGCACAGGGGAAGGGGTCACCCCTCCACTTT	CASSAQGKGSPLHF
TRBJ1-1	TRBV15	.	few	TGTGCCACCAGCAGAGTAGGCAGGGACACTGAAGCTTTCTTT	CATSRVGRDTEAFF
TRBJ2-3	TRBV19	TRBD1	.	TGTGCCAGTAGTATAGAGGGCCCGGGACAGGGGGCAGATACGCAGTATTTT	CASSIEGPGQGADTQYF
TRBJ1-2	TRBV12-3/TRBV12-4	TRBD1	.	TGTGCCAGCACCCTCGGACAGGGTGGTGGCTACACCTTC	CASTLGQGGGYTF
TRBJ1-2	TRBV29-1	TRBD1	.	TGCAGCGTTGAAGCCGCTTACGGGACAGGGATGGCCTATGGCTACACCTTC	CSVEAAYGTGMAYGYTF
TRBJ1-5	TRBV5-5	TRBD1	.	TGTGCCAGCAGCGGAGGGACAGGGAGCAATCAGCCCCAGCATTTT	CASSGGTGSNQPQHF
TRBJ2-1	TRBV4-2	TRBD2	.	TGTGCCAGCAGCCCCCCCGGGACTAGCGGGAGGAAGAATGAGCAGTTCTTC	CASSPPGTSGRKNEQFF
TRBJ2-1	TRBV27	TRBD2	.	TGTGCCAGCAGTGCCGGGACTAGCGGGGTTAATGAGCAGTTCTTC	CASSAGTSGVNEQFF
TRBJ1-1	TRBV7-8	.	few	TGTGCCAGCAGCCTAGGCCATTCAGGGAAGGTTGAAGCTTTCTTT	CASSLGHSGKVEAFF
TRBJ1-2	TRBV29-1	TRBD1	.	TGCAGCGCCATGGACGCAGGGGGAAACTATGGCTACACCTTC	CSAMDAGGNYGYTF
TRBJ2-5	TRBV14	TRBD2	.	TGTGCCAGCAGCCAAGGATGGGGCCTAGCGGGACAAGAGACCCAGTACTTC	CASSQGWGLAGQETQYF
TRBJ1-6	TRBV27	TRBD1	.	TGTGCCAGCAGTAACGACAGGGGAGTATATTCACCCCTCCACTTT	CASSNDRGVYSPLHF
TRBJ2-7	TRBV4-2	TRBD2	.	TGTGCCAGCAGCCAAGATGCGGGGGGGCCCTCCTACGAGCAGTACTTC	CASSQDAGGPSYEQYF
TRBJ1-1	TRBV7-3	.	.	TGTGCCAGCAGCTTAACAGGGGCGGCGGGATCTGAAGCTTTCTTT	CASSLTGAAGSEAFF
TRBJ1-2	TRBV12-3/TRBV12-4	.	.	TGTGCCAGCAGTTTGGGAGGGAACTATGGCTACACCTTC	CASSLGGNYGYTF